This T cell receptor (beta chain) derives from a study of patients and donors after allogeneic stem cell transplantation. The CDR3 is made up of 13 amino acids. Trimming removed 4 bases from V and 9 bases from J; junction bases left unmatched: 6. The germline V gene has CDR1 MNHNS and CDR2 SASEGT. TCRdb fed the RT-PCR reads into MiXCR, producing one record per CDR3 protein. The table shows about 410,000 distinct CDR3 sequences, with around 16% occurring only once. The sequencing input was blood, either unsorted or a sorted T cell fraction (not recorded which). The TCR originated in a human donor who was either an allogeneic HSCT recipient or a stem cell or donor lymphocyte infusion donor (not recorded which). It is not recorded whose cells these are; they may come from a transplant donor. V gene TRBV6-1 combines with J gene TRBJ1-2; the match to TRBD1 covers 9 bases. The CDR3 nucleotides read TGTGCCAGCAGTGCGGGACAGGGTGCTAGCTACACCTTC. It translates to CASSAGQGASYTF.